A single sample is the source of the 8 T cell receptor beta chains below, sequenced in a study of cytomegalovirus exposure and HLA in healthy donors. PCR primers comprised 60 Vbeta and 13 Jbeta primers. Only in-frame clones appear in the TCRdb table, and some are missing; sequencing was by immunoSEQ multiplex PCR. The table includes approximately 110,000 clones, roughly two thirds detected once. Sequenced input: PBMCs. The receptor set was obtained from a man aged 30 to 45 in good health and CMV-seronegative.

The CDR3 protein is CASTGGEQGSPYEQYF. CDR3 DNA sequence: TGTGCCAGCACCGGGGGGGAACAGGGGAGTCCCTACGAGCAGTACTTC. V and J are TRBV2 and TRBJ2-7; TRBD2 might be the D (8 bases). The CDR3 extends over 16 amino acids. Germline V gives CDR1 SNHLY, CDR2 FYNNEI. Trimming shortened V by 7 bases and J by 2 bases, and 21 bases separated the two germline ends.

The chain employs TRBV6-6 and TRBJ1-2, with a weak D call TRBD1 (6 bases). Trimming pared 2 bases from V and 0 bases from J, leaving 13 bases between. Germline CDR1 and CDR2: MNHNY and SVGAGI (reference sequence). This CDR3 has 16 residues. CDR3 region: CASSYQGPQANYGYTF. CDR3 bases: TGTGCCAGCAGTTACCAGGGGCCCCAAGCTAACTATGGCTACACCTTC.

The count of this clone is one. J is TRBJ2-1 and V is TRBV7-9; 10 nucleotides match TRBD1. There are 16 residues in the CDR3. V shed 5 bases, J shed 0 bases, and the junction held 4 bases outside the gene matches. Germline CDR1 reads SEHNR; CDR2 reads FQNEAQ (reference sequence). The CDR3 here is CASSPRTGGSYNEQFF. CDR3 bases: TGTGCCAGCAGCCCCCGGACAGGGGGCTCCTACAATGAGCAGTTCTTC.

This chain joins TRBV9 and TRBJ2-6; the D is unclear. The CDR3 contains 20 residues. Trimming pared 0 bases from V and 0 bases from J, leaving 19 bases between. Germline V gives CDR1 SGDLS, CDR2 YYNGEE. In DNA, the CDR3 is TGTGCCAGCAGCGTAGTGGGCAGCTCCTTGCCCTTCTCTGGGGCCAACGTCCTGACTTTC. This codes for CASSVVGSSLPFSGANVLTF.

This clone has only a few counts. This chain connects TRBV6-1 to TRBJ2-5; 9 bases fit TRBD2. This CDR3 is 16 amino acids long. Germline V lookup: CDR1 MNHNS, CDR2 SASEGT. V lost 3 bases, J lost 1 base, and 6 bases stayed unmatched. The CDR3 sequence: CASSDYSGSFQETQYF. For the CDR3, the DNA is TGTGCCAGCAGTGATTATAGCGGGAGCTTCCAAGAGACCCAGTACTTC.

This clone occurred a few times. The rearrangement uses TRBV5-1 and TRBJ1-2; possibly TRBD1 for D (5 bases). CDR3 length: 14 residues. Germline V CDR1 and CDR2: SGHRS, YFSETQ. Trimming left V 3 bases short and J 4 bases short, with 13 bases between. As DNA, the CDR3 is TGCGCCAGCAGCTGGGGCCCGATTTCCTATGGCTACACCTTC. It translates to CASSWGPISYGYTF.

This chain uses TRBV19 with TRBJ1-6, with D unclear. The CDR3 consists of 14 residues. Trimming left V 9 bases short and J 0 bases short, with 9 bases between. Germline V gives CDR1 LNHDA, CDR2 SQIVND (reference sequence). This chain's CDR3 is CASSSGSYNSPLHF. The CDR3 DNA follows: TGTGCCAGCTCCTCGGGCTCCTATAATTCACCCCTCCACTTT.

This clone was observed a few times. CDR3 DNA: TGCGCCAGCAGCTCCGGGACAGCAAACTACGAGCAGTACTTC. This sequence encodes CASSSGTANYEQYF. The V call is TRBV5-1, the J call TRBJ2-7; 7 bases map to TRBD1. The CDR3 runs to 14 residues. The junction had 6 bases not matched to a gene; V was cut back by 3 bases and J by 3 bases. Germline V gives CDR1 SGHRS, CDR2 YFSETQ.